This T cell receptor beta chain appears in the sequencing data of a study of spatial heterogeneity in lung cancer. Study information: When follow-up PBMC samples existed, they were sequenced (at a median of about 24 months after resection).

Germline CDR1 and CDR2: DFQATT and SNEGSKA (reference sequence). The CDR3 length is 16 residues. V was cut by 5 bases and J by 5 bases, with 22 bases left in between. Ten or more counts support this clonotype. The time point is: blood at routine non-recurrence follow-up after resection. Tumor, nontumor lung or frozen PBMC supplied whole RNA that was sequenced unsorted. TCRdb re-derived calls from the 5' RACE reads in MiXCR, one entry per CDR3 protein. The sample carries around 110,000 distinct CDR3 sequences, 12% recorded once. The sequencing here drew on PBMCs, taken at follow-up. The sequence was collected from a male donor with early-stage non-small cell lung cancer. This sequence joins TRBV20-1 and TRBJ1-5, with a possible D match to TRBD1 (6 bases). CDR3 protein: CSADPGTKNPDQPQHF. CDR3 coding DNA: TGCAGTGCTGACCCCGGGACAAAGAACCCCGATCAGCCCCAGCATTTT.